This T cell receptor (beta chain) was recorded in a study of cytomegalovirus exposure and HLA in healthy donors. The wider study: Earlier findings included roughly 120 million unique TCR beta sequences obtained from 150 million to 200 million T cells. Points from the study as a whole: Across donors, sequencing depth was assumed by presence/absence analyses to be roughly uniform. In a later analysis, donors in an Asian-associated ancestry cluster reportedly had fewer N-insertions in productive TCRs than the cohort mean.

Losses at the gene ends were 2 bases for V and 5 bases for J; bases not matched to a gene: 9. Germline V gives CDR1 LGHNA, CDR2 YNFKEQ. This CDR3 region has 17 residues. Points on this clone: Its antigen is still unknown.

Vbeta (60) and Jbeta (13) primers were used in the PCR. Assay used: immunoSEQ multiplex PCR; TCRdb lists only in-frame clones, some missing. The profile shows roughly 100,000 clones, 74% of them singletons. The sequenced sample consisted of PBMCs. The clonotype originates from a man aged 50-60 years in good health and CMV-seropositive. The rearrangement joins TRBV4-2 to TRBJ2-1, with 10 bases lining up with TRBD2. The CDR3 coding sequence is TGTGCCAGCAGCCAAAGGCAATCCCTAGCGGGAGACAATGAGCAGTTCTTC. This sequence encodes CASSQRQSLAGDNEQFF.